This T cell receptor (beta chain) was sequenced during a study of metastatic and nonmetastatic thyroid tumors. All patients were treatment-naive before thyroid surgery. The CDR3 is 14 amino acids. V dropped 4 bases and J dropped 10; count of bases not matched to a gene: 7. Germline V gives CDR1 SEHNR, CDR2 FQNEAQ (reference sequence). This clone occurred many times. Using MiXCR, TCRdb reanalyzed the PCR reads. In the table there are about 40,000 clones, about an eighth of which are singletons. Sequenced input: blood. The gene calls are TRBV7-9 and TRBJ1-6, with TRBD1 matching over 7 bases. The source of this sequence is a female donor with papillary thyroid cancer or a benign thyroid nodule (not recorded which). Some clones in this sample may be carry-over from other donors' samples. The CDR3: CASSSTGVGSPLHF. CDR3 nucleotides: TGTGCCAGCAGCTCAACAGGGGTAGGGTCACCCCTCCACTTT.